One and the same sample provided the 18 T cell receptor beta chains below, sequenced in a study of Ad26.COV2.S vaccination and SARS-CoV-2 variants. Sequencing was performed with immunoSEQ multiplex PCR; in TCRdb, only in-frame clones are kept and a portion is missing. The data contain around 450,000 clones, 75% to 95% of them singletons. Treatment reported: some 20 received Ad26.COV2.S at low or high dose, single or two shots; about 5 received placebo; per-sample allocation not given. Collection of samples fell on day 63 after the first vaccine or placebo injection. This sample comprised peripheral blood, obtained in a trial of Ad26.COV2.S vaccine versus placebo. All receptors derive from a person between 18 and 65 years old who received the Ad26.COV2.S COVID-19 vaccine or a placebo.

Notes on this clone: The sample has other DNA sequences that encode this CDR3 too. This sequence joins TRBV28 and TRBJ1-2; perhaps TRBD1 as D (6 bases). Germline assignment: CDR1 MDHEN and CDR2 SYDVKM. This CDR3 has 14 residues. Trimming stripped 8 bases from V and 2 bases from J, with 15 bases between. This chain's CDR3 is CASSLGAGNYGYTF. DNA for the CDR3: TGTGCCAGCTCCTTGGGGGCGGGGAACTATGGCTACACCTTC.

The chain couples TRBV7-8 to TRBJ2-7, with 9 positions matching TRBD2. This CDR3 has 18 residues. Germline CDR1 SGHVS, CDR2 FQNEAQ. V shed 0 bases and J 0 bases; nucleotides not matched to a gene: 9. CDR3 in DNA: TGTGCCAGCAGCTTAGCTCCTACTAGCGGGCTGAGCTCCTACGAGCAGTACTTC. This gives the protein CASSLAPTSGLSSYEQYF.

This chain uses TRBV7-9 with TRBJ2-7; the match to TRBD1 covers 7 bases. There are 14 residues in the CDR3. Germline lookup yields CDR1 SEHNR and CDR2 FQNEAQ (reference sequence). With V trimmed by 4 bases and J by 4 bases, 7 bases remained unmatched. CDR3 protein: CASSSQGGLYEQYF. The CDR3 DNA sequence: TGTGCCAGCAGCTCCCAAGGGGGCCTATACGAGCAGTACTTC.

DNA for the CDR3: TGTGCCAGCAGCCAAGGGGCAGCTGAAGCTTTCTTT. Protein sequence: CASSQGAAEAFF. This chain joins TRBV14 and TRBJ1-1, with no clear D. Trimming stripped 1 base from V and 6 bases from J, with 6 bases between. From germline, CDR1 is SGHDN and CDR2 FVKESK. The CDR3 length is 12 residues.

The chain recombines TRBV15 with TRBJ1-2; 8 bases fit TRBD1. The CDR3 is 14 amino acids. Germline V gene sequence: CDR1 LNHNV, CDR2 YYDKDF (reference sequence). J was trimmed by 8 bases and V by 1 base; bases with no gene match: 6. In DNA form, the CDR3 reads TGTGCCACCAGCAGAGGGAACAGGGGGTACGGCTACACCTTC. Translation gives CATSRGNRGYGYTF.

The table lists this clone with a count of one. This rearrangement joins TRBV18 to TRBJ2-5; no reliable D call. From germline, CDR1 is KGHSH and CDR2 LQKENI. The CDR3 is 12 amino acids. Trimming took 0 bases from V and 3 from J, leaving 2 bases between them. CDR3 DNA: TGTGCCAGCTCACCACCGGAAGAGACCCAGTACTTC. Protein: CASSPPEETQYF.

The V gene is TRBV29-1, the J gene TRBJ2-1; D is undetermined. This CDR3 has 14 residues. Trimming took 0 bases from V and 10 from J, leaving 16 bases between them. CDR1 SQVTM and CDR2 ANQGSEA come from the germline V gene. The CDR3 here is CSVEDHKESREQFF. CDR3 bases: TGCAGCGTTGAAGACCATAAAGAAAGCAGAGAGCAGTTCTTC.

The rearrangement uses TRBV11-2 and TRBJ2-3, with a tentative D call TRBD2 (5 bases). This CDR3 contains 15 residues. Germline V gene data show CDR1 as SGHAT and CDR2 as FQNNGV. The V and J ends lost 4 bases and 2 bases respectively, with 13 bases between them. CDR3 coding DNA: TGTGCCAGCAGCTCCCTAAGCGGTACCACAGATACGCAGTATTTT. Translating gives CASSSLSGTTDTQYF.

This clone occurred once. The V gene is TRBV6-5, the J gene TRBJ2-5; the D is unclear. The CDR3 is 12 residues long. Trimming cost V 6 bases and J 5 bases, with 10 bases left between them. Germline CDR1 MNHEY, CDR2 SVGAGI. CDR3 loop: CASRVGAETQYF. CDR3 DNA: TGTGCCAGCAGGGTAGGCGCTGAGACCCAGTACTTC.

The chain has TRBV11-2 and TRBJ2-1; 7 bases line up with TRBD2. Trimming at V came to 5 bases and at J to 8 bases, leaving 18 bases not matched to a gene. The CDR3 is 17 amino acids. Per the germline V gene, CDR1 is SGHAT and CDR2 is FQNNGV. DNA of the CDR3: TGTGCCAGCAGCGCGCCCACTAGCGACTCAGGAATAGATGAGCAGTTCTTC. Translating it yields CASSAPTSDSGIDEQFF.

The chain joins TRBV30 to TRBJ2-1, with a possible D match to TRBD2 (6 bases). V was pared by 2 bases and J by 10 bases, with 15 bases between. The length of the CDR3 is 13 residues. CDR1 and CDR2 (germline): GTSNPN, SVGIG (reference sequence). CDR3 residues: CAWSILPSAEQFF. DNA for the CDR3: TGTGCCTGGAGTATCCTCCCTAGCGCCGAGCAGTTCTTC.

V gene TRBV2 combines with J gene TRBJ2-2; D is possibly TRBD2 (6 bases). V was shortened by 1 base and J by 0 bases, with 9 bases between the two germline ends. This CDR3 has 16 residues. The V gene's germline CDR1 is SNHLY and CDR2 FYNNEI. CDR3 loop: CASSEGGGANTGELFF. The CDR3 DNA sequence: TGTGCCAGCAGTGAAGGGGGCGGGGCGAACACCGGGGAGCTGTTTTTT.

The J gene is TRBJ1-6, the V gene TRBV11-1; no definite D call. Trimming stripped 5 bases from V and 0 bases from J, with 8 bases between. CDR1 and CDR2 (germline): SGHAT, FQDESV (reference sequence). The CDR3 totals 15 residues. CDR3 nucleotide sequence: TGTGCCAGCAGCCCCCTGGGCTCCTATAATTCACCCCTCCACTTT. This translates into CASSPLGSYNSPLHF.

This chain connects TRBV5-5 to TRBJ2-5; tentative D call: TRBD2 (6 bases). V lost 0 bases to trimming and J lost 5 bases, with 11 bases between them. The CDR3 covers 14 residues. Germline loops: CDR1 SGHKS, CDR2 YYEKEE (reference sequence). CDR3 nucleotide sequence: TGTGCCAGCAGCTTGGCCGGGGGTCAGGAGACCCAGTACTTC. Protein sequence: CASSLAGGQETQYF.

The chain joins TRBV27 to TRBJ2-7, with TRBD2 identical over 8 bases. The V segment lost 2 bases and the J segment 0 bases; nucleotides outside the gene matches: 3. Germline V gene lookup returns CDR1 MNHEY and CDR2 SMNVEV (reference sequence). This CDR3 is 15 amino acids long. As DNA, the CDR3 is TGTGCCAGCAGTTTAGGCCGGGGGGGCTCCTACGAGCAGTACTTC. This translates into CASSLGRGGSYEQYF.

The chain joins TRBV5-4 to TRBJ2-1, with D possibly being TRBD2 (7 bases). Germline V lookup: CDR1 SGHNT, CDR2 YYREEE (reference sequence). CDR3 size: 15 residues. Between the trimmed V and J ends, which lost 4 bases and 5 bases, there was a span of 16 bases. CDR3 sequence (DNA): TGTGCCAGCAGCCCCGGGGGGCAGGGACACAATGAGCAGTTCTTC. Translating it yields CASSPGGQGHNEQFF.

The chain joins TRBV9 to TRBJ2-2; possible D gene TRBD2, 5 bases. The germline V gene has CDR1 SGDLS and CDR2 YYNGEE. V was pared by 0 bases and J by 5 bases, with 8 bases between. CDR3 length: 14 amino acids. CDR3 sequence: CASSVGPGTGELFF. The CDR3 coding sequence is TGTGCCAGCAGCGTAGGCCCGGGAACCGGGGAGCTGTTTTTT. Using reference TRBV9 and TRBJ2-2 for the parts outside the CDR3, the full variable domain is DSGVTQTPKHLITATGQRVTLRCSPRSGDLSVYWYQQSLDQGLQFLIQYYNGEERAKGNILERFSAQQFPDLHSELNLSSLELGDSALYFCASSVGPGTGELFFGEGSRLTVL.

The chain employs TRBV28 and TRBJ1-1, with TRBD1 matching 7 bases. The J segment lost 5 bases and the V segment lost 7 bases, leaving 13 bases of the junction unmatched. CDR1 is MDHEN and CDR2 is SYDVKM in the germline V gene. The CDR3 loop spans 15 amino acids. The DNA for the CDR3 is TGTGCCAGCACCACCAGGGGGGGGTGGGGAACTGAAGCTTTCTTT. The encoded protein is CASTTRGGWGTEAFF.